A selection of T cell receptor beta chains follows, all from one sample in a study of shared clonotypes between healthy human individuals. Profiling relied on immunoSEQ multiplex PCR, and the TCRdb table lists in-frame clones only, not all of them. The data show roughly 2,000,000 clones, with 90% to 95% seen just once and around 1.7% held by the top ten. The sequencing input was naive CD8+ T cells from PBMCs. Every receptor here comes from a young man in good health. Some clones in this sample may be carry-over from other donors' samples. Both conserved end residues are part of each CDR3. A D gene is named only where the DNA matches it firmly. Not every row has a clone size; where given, it reads once, few, many or a size class.

abundance,v_gene,j_gene,d_gene,CDR3aa,CDR3nt
NA,TRBV19,TRBJ2-7,TRBD1,CASSIHPGQGNEQYF,TGTGCCAGTAGTATACACCCGGGACAGGGGAACGAGCAGTACTTC
NA,TRBV5-4,TRBJ2-2,NA,CASNSNTGELFF,TGTGCCAGCAACTCGAACACCGGGGAGCTGTTTTTT
NA,TRBV5-1,TRBJ1-4,TRBD1,CASSIGTVNEKLFF,TGCGCCAGCAGCATAGGGACAGTTAATGAAAAACTGTTTTTT
NA,TRBV28,TRBJ1-6,TRBD1,CASSDRGPSPLHF,TGTGCCAGCAGTGACAGGGGGCCTTCACCCCTCCACTTT
NA,TRBV1,TRBJ2-1,NA,CTSSQDPGASKNIQFF,TGCACCAGCAGCCAAGATCCTGGGGCTTCAAAAAACATTCAGTTCTTC
NA,TRBV19,TRBJ2-3,NA,CASNQQPLTDTQYF,TGTGCCAGTAATCAGCAGCCGCTCACAGATACGCAGTATTTT
NA,TRBV6-1,TRBJ2-7,TRBD2,CASSERRWTSGVYEQYF,TGTGCCAGCAGTGAACGACGTTGGACTAGCGGGGTCTACGAGCAGTACTTC
NA,TRBV5-1,TRBJ2-7,NA,CASSLGIRRYEQYF,TGCGCCAGCAGCCTAGGGATCAGGCGCTACGAGCAGTACTTC
NA,TRBV19,TRBJ1-5,NA,CASSMEGVIQPQHF,TGTGCCAGTAGTATGGAGGGGGTCATCCAGCCCCAGCATTTT
NA,TRBV25-1,TRBJ2-1,NA,CASSEQGYNEQFF,TGTGCCAGCAGTGAACAGGGGTACAATGAGCAGTTCTTC
NA,TRBV7-9,TRBJ1-5,NA,CASSLVDSSQPQHF,TGTGCCAGCAGCTTAGTGGACAGCAGTCAGCCCCAGCATTTT
NA,TRBV7-8,TRBJ2-7,TRBD1,CASTPLGTGPASWQYF,TGTGCCAGCACCCCCTTAGGGACAGGGCCGGCTTCCTGGCAGTACTTC
NA,TRBV28,TRBJ1-4,NA,CASSSRVRGGATNEKLFF,TGTGCCAGCAGTTCTCGTGTCCGAGGGGGTGCAACTAATGAAAAACTGTTTTTT
NA,TRBV27,TRBJ1-2,NA,CASSLGGGAYGYTF,TGTGCCAGCAGTTTAGGGGGGGGAGCCTATGGCTACACCTTC
NA,TRBV4-3,TRBJ2-5,NA,CASSLWGGPETQYF,TGCGCCAGCAGCCTTTGGGGGGGGCCAGAGACCCAGTACTTC
NA,TRBV11-3,TRBJ2-1,TRBD2,CASSLVSSGSNEQFF,TGTGCCAGCAGCTTAGTGTCTAGCGGGAGCAATGAGCAGTTCTTC
NA,TRBV6-5,TRBJ2-7,TRBD2,CASSYSRELYEQYF,TGTGCCAGCAGTTACTCGCGGGAGCTTTACGAGCAGTACTTC
few,TRBV11-2,TRBJ1-1,NA,CASSPVSYGNSEAFF,TGTGCCAGCAGCCCAGTTTCGTACGGGAACAGTGAAGCTTTCTTT
once,TRBV7-6,TRBJ1-2,NA,CASSPQDMDYGYTF,TGTGCCAGCAGCCCACAGGACATGGACTATGGCTACACCTTC
NA,TRBV15,TRBJ1-5,NA,CATSRERTENQPQHF,TGTGCCACCAGCAGGGAACGGACAGAAAATCAGCCCCAGCATTTT
few,TRBV5-8,TRBJ1-5,NA,CASSPGRANQPQHF,TGTGCCAGCAGCCCGGGACGGGCGAATCAGCCCCAGCATTTT
NA,TRBV7-2,TRBJ2-1,NA,CASSLTGYNEQFF,TGTGCCAGCAGCTTGACCGGCTACAATGAGCAGTTCTTC
few,TRBV27,TRBJ2-7,TRBD1,CASSLTGTGWREQYF,TGTGCCAGCAGTTTGACCGGGACAGGGTGGCGGGAGCAGTACTTC
NA,TRBV28,TRBJ2-7,TRBD2,CASSTRPGGLEQYF,TGTGCCAGCAGTACTAGGCCGGGGGGGCTCGAGCAGTACTTC
NA,TRBV6-6,TRBJ1-1,TRBD1,CASSYSRTGNTEAFF,TGTGCCAGCAGTTACTCGAGGACAGGGAACACTGAAGCTTTCTTT
once,TRBV6-1,TRBJ2-7,NA,CASSDGPSPEQYF,TGTGCCAGCAGTGACGGTCCCTCCCCCGAGCAGTACTTC
NA,TRBV20-1,TRBJ2-7,NA,CSARDNEQYF,TGCAGTGCTAGAGATAACGAGCAGTACTTC
NA,TRBV7-6,TRBJ2-1,NA,CASSLVIHGRGEQFF,TGTGCCAGCAGCTTAGTAATTCACGGTAGAGGTGAGCAGTTCTTC
NA,TRBV5-8,TRBJ2-5,NA,CASSSNRDLWLPQYF,TGTGCCAGCAGCTCTAACAGGGACCTGTGGTTACCCCAGTACTTC
NA,TRBV27,TRBJ1-1,NA,CASSLYDNTEAFF,TGTGCCAGCAGTTTATATGATAACACTGAAGCTTTCTTT
NA,TRBV11-2,TRBJ1-2,NA,CASSLGAGAYGYTF,TGTGCCAGCAGCTTAGGTGCGGGGGCCTATGGCTACACCTTC
NA,TRBV7-8,TRBJ1-2,NA,CASSPRTEADYGYTF,TGTGCCAGCAGCCCACGGACTGAGGCAGACTATGGCTACACCTTC
NA,TRBV19,TRBJ2-1,NA,CASSTPGTYNEQFF,TGTGCCAGTAGTACACCCGGGACCTACAATGAGCAGTTCTTC
NA,TRBV2,TRBJ2-7,TRBD2,CASPPGTSGTYEQYF,TGTGCCAGTCCCCCAGGGACTAGCGGGACCTACGAGCAGTACTTC
NA,TRBV6-1,TRBJ1-2,NA,CASSEFGQINYGYTF,TGTGCCAGCAGTGAGTTCGGACAGATTAACTATGGCTACACCTTC
NA,TRBV6-6,TRBJ2-7,NA,CASSYSVGVRYEQYF,TGTGCCAGCAGTTACTCGGTGGGAGTAAGGTACGAGCAGTACTTC
NA,TRBV5-1,TRBJ1-1,TRBD1,CASSLDRGLLVMNTEAFF,TGCGCCAGCAGCTTGGACAGGGGGCTCCTAGTGATGAACACTGAAGCTTTCTTT
NA,TRBV10-1,TRBJ2-2,NA,CASRGNRVSTGELFF,TGCGCCAGCAGGGGAAACAGGGTAAGTACCGGGGAGCTGTTTTTT
NA,TRBV7-2,TRBJ2-2,NA,CASSLGEFGAGELFF,TGTGCCAGCAGCTTAGGGGAGTTTGGAGCCGGGGAGCTGTTTTTT
NA,TRBV14,TRBJ1-2,NA,CASSHDMSNYGYTF,TGTGCCAGCAGCCATGACATGTCTAACTATGGCTACACCTTC
NA,TRBV7-9,TRBJ1-2,NA,CASSLALNGGAGDGYTF,TGTGCCAGCAGCTTAGCGCTAAACGGTGGGGCAGGGGATGGCTACACCTTC
NA,TRBV7-9,TRBJ2-7,NA,CASSLIGDEQYF,TGTGCCAGCAGCTTAATAGGGGACGAGCAGTACTTC
NA,TRBV4-3,TRBJ2-1,NA,CASSHGTRVHEQFF,TGCGCCAGCAGCCACGGGACTCGAGTGCATGAGCAGTTCTTC
few,TRBV19,TRBJ1-2,NA,CASSGQPNNYGYTF,TGTGCCAGTAGTGGACAGCCGAACAACTATGGCTACACCTTC
NA,TRBV5-1,TRBJ2-1,NA,CASSLSIERAYNEQFF,TGCGCCAGCAGCTTGAGTATAGAGAGAGCCTACAATGAGCAGTTCTTC
once,TRBV9,TRBJ2-2,TRBD2,CASSVRTSGNGELFF,TGTGCCAGCAGCGTTCGGACTAGCGGGAACGGGGAGCTGTTTTTT